This TCR beta chain was captured in a study of read filtering for tumor transcriptome and immune sequencing. Study at large: The cohort had approximately 16 men and under 15 women aged about 47 to 90, mean roughly 66 years. Study observations and caveats: Around 85% of IR-seq clonotypes had one read, totaling approximately 3.5% of reads; RNA-seq: around 77% and 45%. Even smaller IR-seq throughput identified most shared clonotypes.

As for this clonotype: Its antigen is not known. A much bigger clone sits one base away, suggesting this may be a read error.

Molecular barcoded adaptors covering alpha/delta and beta/gamma chains were used on roughly 400 ng RNA. TCRdb passed the reads through MiXCR, listing each CDR3 protein once. The repertoire has approximately 140,000 distinct CDR3 sequences, roughly 13% of them found once; the top ten carry around 8.2%. This CDR3 is 15 amino acids long. Germline values: CDR1 LNHNV, CDR2 YYDKDF (reference sequence). This receptor was obtained from a donor over 35 with multiple myeloma. Material for sequencing was a population of CD138-negative cells sorted from bone marrow. The rearrangement joins TRBV15 to TRBJ2-1; no clear D. CDR3: CAASRDFLRKDEQFF. The CDR3 nucleotides read TGTGCCGCCAGCAGAGATTTTTTGCGGAAGGATGAGCAGTTCTTC.